Each of the 14 T cell receptor beta chains below was sequenced from the same sample in a study of T cell responses to AZD1222 COVID-19 vaccine. The repertoire was sequenced with immunoSEQ multiplex PCR; TCRdb's copy has only in-frame clones and lacks some. This table holds fewer than 120,000 clones, over 85% found once. The sample here was peripheral blood, taken 28 days after the second AZD1222 dose. The receptors originated from an adult who received the AZD1222 COVID-19 vaccine.

This chain joins TRBV7-9 and TRBJ1-1; D unclear. Trimming pared 5 bases from V and 1 base from J, leaving 5 bases between. Germline V gene sequence: CDR1 SEHNR, CDR2 FQNEAQ (reference sequence). The CDR3 runs 12 residues. The CDR3 spells CASSLENTEAFF. The CDR3, as DNA: TGTGCCAGCAGCCTAGAGAACACTGAAGCTTTCTTT.

The rearrangement joins TRBV5-6 to TRBJ2-1; D possibly corresponds to TRBD1 (5 bases). In germline, CDR1 is SGHDT, CDR2 YYEEEE. V lost 7 bases to trimming and J lost 7 bases, with 15 bases between them. The CDR3 is made up of 13 amino acids. The CDR3: CASLDRSSNEQFF. CDR3 in DNA: TGTGCCAGCCTAGACAGATCCTCGAATGAGCAGTTCTTC.

This chain links TRBV2 with TRBJ1-2; 8 bases line up with TRBD1. This CDR3 spans 17 amino acids. The germline V gene encodes CDR1 SNHLY and CDR2 FYNNEI. Trimming took 2 bases from V and 0 from J; bases not matched to a gene: 8. CDR3 sequence reads: CASSEWGTGRPNYGYTF. Written as DNA, the CDR3 is TGTGCCAGCAGTGAATGGGGGACAGGCCGGCCTAACTATGGCTACACCTTC.

The count of this clone is one. CDR3 protein: CASSLGRHYEQYF. The CDR3, as DNA: TGTGCCAGCAGCTTAGGCCGTCACTACGAGCAGTACTTC. The chain employs TRBV11-3 and TRBJ2-7; D is uncertain. The CDR3 runs 13 residues. Trimming removed 1 base from V and 3 bases from J, with 7 bases in between. Germline V CDR1 and CDR2: SGHNT, YENEEA.

This chain joins TRBV6-1 and TRBJ2-7; D uncertain. CDR3 length: 13 residues. Germline V gene data show CDR1 as MNHNS and CDR2 as SASEGT. Trimming removed 1 base at V and 7 bases at J, with 11 bases between. The CDR3 region is CASSEGWLGEQYF. The CDR3 DNA follows: TGTGCCAGCAGTGAAGGGTGGCTTGGGGAGCAGTACTTC.

The chain employs TRBV7-9 and TRBJ1-1; D ambiguous. The CDR3 consists of 14 residues. CDR1 SEHNR and CDR2 FQNEAQ come from the germline V gene (reference sequence). V gave up 5 bases and J gave up 7 bases, with 17 bases separating them. The CDR3, as DNA: TGTGCCAGCAGCCCCTCCCGCGTTCGAGGTGAAGCTTTCTTT. It codes for CASSPSRVRGEAFF.

Within the sample, this clone is medium-sized. V is TRBV7-7 and J is TRBJ2-5; possible D gene TRBD1, 6 bases. Germline lookup yields CDR1 SSHAT and CDR2 FNYEAQ (reference sequence). The V gene lost 6 bases and the J gene lost 0 bases, with 17 bases spanning the gap. This CDR3 comprises 16 residues. CDR3 sequence (DNA): TGTGCCAGCAGTCGAGGTACAGGGCGGTACCAAGAGACCCAGTACTTC. Translating it yields CASSRGTGRYQETQYF.

This sequence joins TRBV6-4 and TRBJ1-2, with TRBD1 matching over 11 bases. The CDR3 has 14 residues. V lost 0 bases to trimming and J lost 14 bases; unmatched junction nucleotides: 8. From germline, CDR1 is MRHNA and CDR2 SNTAGT. For the CDR3, the DNA is TGTGCCAGCAGTGACTCCTGGGACAGGGGGGCTAGTACCTTC. Its protein product is CASSDSWDRGASTF.

The rearrangement uses TRBV7-2 and TRBJ2-1; the match to TRBD2 covers 8 bases. Trimming at V came to 0 bases and at J to 2 bases, leaving 6 bases not matched to a gene. The germline CDR1 and CDR2 sequences are SGHTA and FQGNSA. This CDR3 comprises 17 residues. The chain's CDR3 is CASSLASSGPPYNEQFF. CDR3 DNA: TGTGCCAGCAGCTTAGCGTCTAGCGGGCCTCCCTACAATGAGCAGTTCTTC.

The gene calls are TRBV7-3 and TRBJ2-1; D is ambiguous. V lost 1 base and J 5 bases, leaving 6 bases between the germline ends. The CDR3 extends over 13 amino acids. Germline V CDR1 and CDR2: SGHTA, FQGTGA. CDR3 residues: CASSLNRNNEQFF. CDR3 in DNA: TGTGCCAGCAGCTTAAATCGAAACAATGAGCAGTTCTTC.

V gene TRBV2 combines with J gene TRBJ1-5; D possibly corresponds to TRBD1 (6 bases). The CDR3 is 13 amino acids. Germline CDR1 SNHLY, CDR2 FYNNEI. The germline V and J ends were trimmed by 8 bases and 3 bases, with 11 bases remaining between them. The CDR3 spells CASRRDINQPQHF. CDR3 bases: TGTGCCAGCCGCCGGGACATCAATCAGCCCCAGCATTTT.

J is TRBJ1-2 and V is TRBV9; D remains unclear. The germline V gene has CDR1 SGDLS and CDR2 YYNGEE. With 0 bases removed from V and 6 bases from J, the gap between germline ends came to 12 bases. The CDR3 length is 14 residues. The CDR3 DNA sequence: TGTGCCAGCAGCGTAGGGGGATCACGGAATGGCTACACCTTC. Protein: CASSVGGSRNGYTF.

In regard to this clone: Just one base apart from a much larger clone, this may be a read error. Other DNA sequences in this sample translate to the same CDR3. This sequence joins TRBV7-2 and TRBJ1-5; the D is unclear. The germline V gene has CDR1 SGHTA and CDR2 FQGNSA. V dropped 3 bases and J dropped 3 bases, with 9 bases sitting between them. The CDR3 is 14 amino acids. CDR3 sequence (DNA): TGTGCCAGCAGCTTGGGCCTGAACAATCAGCCCCAGCATTTT. Encoded protein: CASSLGLNNQPQHF.

Worth noting for this clone: The CDR3 does not end in the conserved phenylalanine or tryptophan, so this is likely a read error. The DNA is left out, because the CDR3 cannot be placed on it with certainty; the CDR3 is given as TCRdb lists it. V and J are TRBV28 and TRBJ1-1; no check of the table's D call, TRBD1, against the DNA was made. Both ends counted, the CDR3 spans 15 residues. CDR1 is MDHEN, CDR2 SYDVKM, per germline. CDR3 in amino acids: CASSLWGTGGDQWER.